This entry lists 22 T cell receptor beta chains sequenced from one sample in a study of T cell repertoires in aging, cancer and after chemotherapy. Amplification of TCR beta used genomic DNA extracted from peripheral blood. Multiplex touch-down PCR with TRB-A/B primers amplified rearranged V-D-J TRB sequences. MiXCR was run by TCRdb on the multiplex PCR reads, yielding one entry per CDR3 protein. This sample has about 2,300 distinct CDR3 sequences, with 59% found just once. The sample consisted of blood. Every receptor here comes from a human donor with a blood cancer.

In its sample, this clonotype was seen once. V usage is TRBV7-2 and J usage is TRBJ2-5; maybe TRBD2 (5 bases). Trimming took off 5 bases at V and 5 bases at J, with 21 bases between the two ends. The length of the CDR3 is 16 residues. Looked up from germline, CDR1 is SGHTA and CDR2 is FQGNSA. CDR3 nucleotide sequence: TGTGCCAGCAGCCCCGGTGGTAGCGTGTCGCGGGAGACCCAGTACTTC. Its protein is CASSPGGSVSRETQYF.

The rearrangement uses TRBV30 and TRBJ1-5, with 8 bases matching TRBD1. J was trimmed by 5 bases and V by 1 base; bases with no gene match: 4. Per the germline V gene, CDR1 is GTSNPN and CDR2 is SVGIG (reference sequence). The CDR3 length is 14 residues. The CDR3 sequence: CAWSEGQGYQPQHF. CDR3 sequence (DNA): TGTGCCTGGAGTGAAGGACAGGGATATCAGCCCCAGCATTTT.

J is TRBJ2-3 and V is TRBV20-1; TRBD2 matches 9 bases. With 5 bases clipped from V and 3 bases from J, the junction kept 9 bases outside the gene matches. This CDR3 region has 15 residues. Per the germline V gene, CDR1 is DFQATT and CDR2 is SNEGSKA (reference sequence). CDR3 bases: TGCAGTGCTTGCCAGACGACTAGCGGAACAGATACGCAGTATTTT. Protein product: CSACQTTSGTDTQYF.

The rearrangement joins TRBV19 to TRBJ2-1, with 8 bases identical to TRBD2. The CDR3 runs 15 residues. J was trimmed by 7 bases and V by 3 bases; bases with no gene match: 8. Germline V gene lookup returns CDR1 LNHDA and CDR2 SQIVND (reference sequence). The CDR3 DNA follows: TGTGCCAGTAGTATCAAAGCGGGAGAGGTGAATGAGCAGTTCTTC. Translated: CASSIKAGEVNEQFF. The whole variable domain, filled in from reference TRBV19 and TRBJ2-1, reads DGGITQSPKYLFRKEGQNVTLSCEQNLNHDAMYWYRQDPGQGLRLIYYSQIVNDFQKGDIAEGYSVSREKKESFPLTVTSAQKNPTAFYLCASSIKAGEVNEQFFGPGTRLTVL.

The chain carries TRBV6-5 and TRBJ2-3, with no clear D. V lost 4 bases and J 3 bases, leaving 8 bases between the germline ends. The CDR3 totals 13 residues. Per germline, CDR1 MNHEY and CDR2 SVGAGI. The CDR3 DNA reads as TGTGCCAGCAGTTCCCCTAGGACAGATACGCAGTATTTT. Encoded protein: CASSSPRTDTQYF.

The V call is TRBV12-3 or TRBV12-4, the J call TRBJ2-3; 9 positions match TRBD1. The CDR3 spans 16 residues. V trimming: 5 bases; J trimming: 3 bases; junction bases outside the gene matches: 9. DNA for the CDR3: TGTGCCAGCAGTCAACGACAGGGGGGGTTAACAGATACGCAGTATTTT. Translating gives CASSQRQGGLTDTQYF.

J is TRBJ2-7 and V is TRBV20-1; D not resolved. This CDR3 has 13 residues. Germline V gene data show CDR1 as DFQATT and CDR2 as SNEGSKA (reference sequence). V dropped 3 bases and J dropped 3 bases, with 12 bases sitting between them. The CDR3 DNA is TGCAGTGCTAGCCCCGACATTCACTACGAGCAGTACTTC. Translating gives CSASPDIHYEQYF.

This clonotype was picked up a small number of times. This chain uses TRBV12-3 or TRBV12-4 with TRBJ2-7; weak D call: TRBD2 (6 bases). The V end lost 5 bases, the J end lost 3 bases, and 14 bases lay between the germline ends. CDR3 length equals 14 residues. The CDR3 is CASSRASVDYEQYF. The CDR3 DNA is TGTGCCAGCAGTCGGGCTAGCGTAGACTACGAGCAGTACTTC.

This clonotype showed up just a few times. This rearrangement joins TRBV30 to TRBJ1-5, with TRBD1 matching over 11 bases. Trimming at V came to 5 bases and at J to 6 bases, leaving 3 bases not matched to a gene. Germline V gene lookup returns CDR1 GTSNPN and CDR2 SVGIG (reference sequence). CDR3 length equals 13 residues. The DNA of the CDR3 is TGTGCCTGGGGACAGGGGGCCGTTCAGCCCCAGCATTTT. Protein sequence: CAWGQGAVQPQHF.

The chain recombines TRBV6-2 or TRBV6-3 with TRBJ2-7; D possibly corresponds to TRBD1 (6 bases). This CDR3 is 15 amino acids long. The V end lost 7 bases, the J end lost 0 bases, and 16 bases lay between the germline ends. Germline V gene data show CDR1 as MNHEY and CDR2 as SVGEGT. CDR3 sequence reads: CASTHHGQTSYEQYF. The CDR3 DNA is TGTGCCAGCACTCACCACGGACAGACCTCCTACGAGCAGTACTTC.

On this clonotype: This likely comes from a read error, as the CDR3 has no conserved phenylalanine or tryptophan at its end. The chain is built from TRBV12-3 or TRBV12-4 and TRBJ2-1; no definite D call. With 4 bases removed from V and 12 bases from J, the gap between germline ends came to 19 bases. The CDR3 runs to 14 residues. CDR3 amino acids: CASSSEPSAIGQFL. CDR3 bases: TGTGCCAGCAGTTCCGAGCCCTCGGCGATAGGGCAGTTCTTG.

The chain joins TRBV6-6 to TRBJ1-5; D remains unclear. The V end lost 7 bases, the J end lost 5 bases, and 12 bases lay between the germline ends. The CDR3 contains 13 residues. The V gene's germline CDR1 is MNHNY and CDR2 SVGAGI (reference sequence). The CDR3 here is CASTLSLDQPQHF. CDR3 nucleotide sequence: TGTGCCAGCACCCTAAGCCTCGATCAGCCCCAGCATTTT.

J is TRBJ2-1 and V is TRBV24-1; TRBD2 agrees at 12 bases. The CDR3 sequence is 15 residues long. Germline V gene sequence: CDR1 KGHDR, CDR2 SFDVKD. Trimming took 9 bases from V and 8 from J; bases not matched to a gene: 10. The CDR3: CATGKTSGSQDEQFF. In DNA form, the CDR3 reads TGTGCCACCGGGAAGACTAGCGGGAGTCAAGATGAGCAGTTCTTC.

This clonotype has just a few counts. The V and J genes are TRBV6-5 and TRBJ2-1; D tentatively fits TRBD1 or TRBD2 (5 bases each). CDR1 is MNHEY and CDR2 is SVGAGI in the germline V gene. The CDR3 has 14 amino acids. Trimming pared 0 bases from V and 8 bases from J, leaving 11 bases between. The CDR3 DNA follows: TGTGCCAGCAGTTACTCGTCAAGGGGACATGAGCAGTTCTTC. This encodes CASSYSSRGHEQFF.

The gene calls are TRBV12-3 or TRBV12-4 and TRBJ2-5; no definite D call. This CDR3 is 13 amino acids long. Trimming shortened V by 8 bases and J by 5 bases, and 15 bases separated the two germline ends. The CDR3 DNA follows: TGTGCCAGCTCGTCCGGGTCTGGGGAGACCCAGTACTTC. It translates to CASSSGSGETQYF.

V usage is TRBV7-6 and J usage is TRBJ2-7, with D uncertain. Trimming shortened V by 2 bases and J by 5 bases, and 4 bases separated the two germline ends. The CDR3 loop spans 11 amino acids. Germline V CDR1 and CDR2: SGHVS, FNYEAQ. The CDR3 region is CASSLLDEQYF. Written as DNA, the CDR3 is TGTGCCAGCAGCTTACTGGACGAGCAGTACTTC.

This clonotype has a single count. A junction boundary mismatches the germline segment, possibly from a read error. The chain uses TRBV6-5 and TRBJ2-5; 7 bases line up with TRBD2. Per the germline V gene, CDR1 is MNHEY and CDR2 is SVGAGI. CDR3 length: 14 amino acids. The DNA of the CDR3 is TGTGCCAGCAGCTTCCTGACTAGCCAAGAGAGCCAGTACTTC. It is translated as CASSFLTSQESQYF.

The table lists this clonotype with a few counts. The chain recombines TRBV6-1 with TRBJ1-2; 7 bases match TRBD1. The trim removed 7 bases at V and 8 bases at J, leaving 10 bases unmatched. This CDR3 spans 13 amino acids. In germline, CDR1 is MNHNS, CDR2 SASEGT. This CDR3 reads CASTLGTVSGYTF. CDR3 bases: TGTGCCAGCACTCTAGGGACAGTCTCGGGCTACACCTTC.

Remarks on this clonotype: Germline and junction disagree at one end, which may indicate a read error. This chain links TRBV29-1 with TRBJ2-1; D ambiguous. There are 13 residues in the CDR3. CDR1 SQVTM and CDR2 ANQGSEA come from the germline V gene. The CDR3 region is CSFEPQPSNEQFF. The DNA for the CDR3 is TGCAGCTTTGAGCCCCAACCTTCAAATGAGCAGTTCTTC.

This clonotype was found a few times. V gene TRBV6-5 combines with J gene TRBJ1-6; 7 bases line up with TRBD1. The germline V gene encodes CDR1 MNHEY and CDR2 SVGAGI. CDR3 length: 15 residues. V shed 4 bases and J 4 bases; nucleotides not matched to a gene: 4. CDR3 amino acids: CASSSDRAYNSPLHF. CDR3 nucleotides: TGTGCCAGCAGTTCCGACAGGGCTTATAATTCACCCCTCCACTTT.

In its sample, this clonotype is medium-sized (0.01 to 0.1%). The J gene is TRBJ1-2, the V gene TRBV12-3 or TRBV12-4, with 7 positions matching TRBD1. V trimming: 5 bases; J trimming: 4 bases; junction bases outside the gene matches: 1. The CDR3 runs to 12 residues. In nucleotides, the CDR3 is TGTGCCAGCAGTCAGGGGGGCTATGGCTACACCTTC. Protein: CASSQGGYGYTF.

This chain uses TRBV6-5 with TRBJ2-7, with D uncertain. The CDR3 covers 14 residues. In germline, CDR1 is MNHEY, CDR2 SVGAGI. Trimming left V 1 base short and J 1 base short, with 8 bases between. In DNA, the CDR3 is TGTGCCAGCAGTTACTGGGCCTCTTCCTACGAGCAGTACTTC. The encoded protein is CASSYWASSYEQYF.